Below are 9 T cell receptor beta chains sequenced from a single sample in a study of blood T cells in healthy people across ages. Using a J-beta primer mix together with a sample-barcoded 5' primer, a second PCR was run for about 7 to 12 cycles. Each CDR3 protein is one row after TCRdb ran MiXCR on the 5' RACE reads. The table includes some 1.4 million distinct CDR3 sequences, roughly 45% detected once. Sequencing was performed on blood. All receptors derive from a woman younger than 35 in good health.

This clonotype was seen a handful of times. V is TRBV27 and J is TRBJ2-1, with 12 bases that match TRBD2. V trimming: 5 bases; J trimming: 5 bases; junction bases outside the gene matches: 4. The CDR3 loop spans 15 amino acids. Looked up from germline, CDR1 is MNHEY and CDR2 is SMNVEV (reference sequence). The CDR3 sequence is CASSPSGRGDNEQFF. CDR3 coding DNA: TGTGCCAGCAGTCCTAGCGGGAGGGGAGACAATGAGCAGTTCTTC.

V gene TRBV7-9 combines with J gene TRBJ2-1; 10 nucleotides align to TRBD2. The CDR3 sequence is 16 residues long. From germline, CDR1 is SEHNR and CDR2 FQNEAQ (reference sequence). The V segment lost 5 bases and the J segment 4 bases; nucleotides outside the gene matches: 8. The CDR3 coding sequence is TGTGCCAGCAGCCCCCCAGCGGGGGGGCTTTACAATGAGCAGTTCTTC. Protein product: CASSPPAGGLYNEQFF.

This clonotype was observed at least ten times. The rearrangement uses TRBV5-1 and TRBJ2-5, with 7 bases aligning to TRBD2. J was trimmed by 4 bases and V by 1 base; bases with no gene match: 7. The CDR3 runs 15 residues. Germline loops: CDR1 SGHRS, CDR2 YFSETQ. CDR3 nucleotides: TGCGCCAGCAGCTTGTCGGGAGGAATTTCAGAGACCCAGTACTTC. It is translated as CASSLSGGISETQYF.

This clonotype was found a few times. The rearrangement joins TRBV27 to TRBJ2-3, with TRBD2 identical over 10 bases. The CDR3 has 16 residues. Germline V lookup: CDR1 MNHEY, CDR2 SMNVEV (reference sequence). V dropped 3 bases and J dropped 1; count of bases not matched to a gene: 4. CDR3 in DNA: TGTGCCAGCAGTTTTGACCTAGCGGGGGGCACAGATACGCAGTATTTT. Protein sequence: CASSFDLAGGTDTQYF.

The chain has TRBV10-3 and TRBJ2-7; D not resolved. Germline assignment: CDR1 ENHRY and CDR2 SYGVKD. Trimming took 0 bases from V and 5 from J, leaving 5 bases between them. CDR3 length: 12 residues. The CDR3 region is CAISESDHEQYF. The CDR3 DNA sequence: TGTGCCATCAGTGAGTCTGACCACGAGCAGTACTTC.

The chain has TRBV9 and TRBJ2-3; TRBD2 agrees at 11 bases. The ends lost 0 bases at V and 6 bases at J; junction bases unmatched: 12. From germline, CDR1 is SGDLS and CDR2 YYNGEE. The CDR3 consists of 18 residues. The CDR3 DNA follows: TGTGCCAGCAGCGTAGCTGGACTAGCGGGCACCGAGGGGGATACGCAGTATTTT. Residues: CASSVAGLAGTEGDTQYF.

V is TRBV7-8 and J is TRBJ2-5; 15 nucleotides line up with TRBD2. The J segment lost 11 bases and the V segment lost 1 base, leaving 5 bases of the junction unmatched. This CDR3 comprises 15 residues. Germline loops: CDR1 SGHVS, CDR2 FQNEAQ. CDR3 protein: CASSLEGLAGGAQYF. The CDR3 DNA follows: TGTGCCAGCAGCTTAGAGGGACTAGCGGGAGGCGCGCAGTACTTC.

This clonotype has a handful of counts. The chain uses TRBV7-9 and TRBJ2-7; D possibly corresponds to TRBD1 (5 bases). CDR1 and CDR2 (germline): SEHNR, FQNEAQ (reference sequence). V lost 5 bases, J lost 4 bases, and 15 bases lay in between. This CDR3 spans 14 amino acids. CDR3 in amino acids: CASSPETTVYEQYF. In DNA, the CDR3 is TGTGCCAGCAGCCCGGAGACGACAGTTTACGAGCAGTACTTC.

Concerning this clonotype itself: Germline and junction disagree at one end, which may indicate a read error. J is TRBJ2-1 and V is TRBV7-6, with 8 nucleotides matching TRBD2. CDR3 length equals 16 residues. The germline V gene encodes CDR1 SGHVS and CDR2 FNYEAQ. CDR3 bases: TGTGTCAGCAGCCGTGGCCGGGGGGGCTCAGAAAATGAGCAGTTCTTC. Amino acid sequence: CVSSRGRGGSENEQFF.